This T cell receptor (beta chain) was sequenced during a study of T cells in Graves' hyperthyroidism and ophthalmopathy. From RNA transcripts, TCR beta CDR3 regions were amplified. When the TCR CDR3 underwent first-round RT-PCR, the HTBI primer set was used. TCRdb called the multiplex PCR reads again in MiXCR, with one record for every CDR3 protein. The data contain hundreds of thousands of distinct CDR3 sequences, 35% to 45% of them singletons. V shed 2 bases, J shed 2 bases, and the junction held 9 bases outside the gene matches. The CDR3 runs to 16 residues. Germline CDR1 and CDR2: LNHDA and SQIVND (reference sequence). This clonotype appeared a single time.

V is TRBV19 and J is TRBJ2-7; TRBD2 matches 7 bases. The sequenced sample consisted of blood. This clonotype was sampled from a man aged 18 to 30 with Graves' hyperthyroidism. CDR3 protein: CASSISRERETYEQYF. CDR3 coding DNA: TGTGCCAGTAGTATAAGTAGGGAGCGGGAAACCTACGAGCAGTACTTC.